One T cell receptor beta chain is described in this entry. What this receptor recognizes is not known. No base quality values were provided; no much bigger clone lies one nucleotide off. The entry originates in a study of early T cells in non-severe SARS-CoV-2 infection (dated by TCRdb to the early 2020s). Looking at the study overall: Because TCR sequencing relied on bulk RNA taken from unsorted whole blood, pairing of alpha and beta chains was not possible. Study-wide findings and limitations: VDJdb matching was skewed toward anti-spike CD8 responses, so virus-specific expansions were likely underestimated and private and CD4 specificities were missed.

The study was a case-control design nested within a healthcare worker cohort in London, UK, with weekly nasopharyngeal swab PCR tests and blood sampling. Healthcare workers were enrolled in the week of the UK lockdown, from 23 to 31 March 2020, and were followed every week for up to about 16 weeks. Library generation was performed with 5' RACE. Sequenced using a NextSeq 500. In the TCR library protocol, unique molecular identifiers were attached to individual cDNA molecules to correct for PCR bias and sequencing error. TCR alpha and beta chains were both sequenced, and the abundances of alpha and beta sequences in each sample were closely correlated with each other. As for the authors' bioinformatics: V gene, J gene and CDR3 annotation of TCR sequences was performed with Decombinator V4. TCRs were defined as expanded if a significant change between any two time points was detected under a Poisson model with p below 0.0001. Abundances of TCRs were expressed as counts per million after normalisation to the total number of TCRs sequenced in each sample. MAIT TCRs were defined by TRAV1-2 paired with TRAJ12, TRAJ20 or TRAJ33, and iNKT TCRs by TRAV10 paired with TRAJ18. VDJdb, accessed 1 November 2021, was searched for CMV, EBV and SARS-CoV-2 annotated TCRs, excluding TCRs annotated for multiple antigens. TCRdb applied fastp at Q25 and MiXCR to the public reads, then kept only in-frame beta chains. Merged by CDR3 protein, the rows form single entries marked with the most common genes and DNA. The V and J calls come from TCRdb's annotation, not from the publication. This sample comprises some 58,000 distinct CDR3 sequences, over 10% of them detected only once. Clones ranked in the top ten supply 4.2% of the sample.

There are 12 amino acids in the CDR3, from cysteine to phenylalanine inclusive. The sequence is cut down to CDR3 DNA, 36 bases in frame from base 1. Via the germline V gene (reference sequence), CDR1 is DFQATT and CDR2 SNEGSKA. The V end loses 6 bases and the J end loses 3 bases, and a stretch of 11 bases separates them. Recombination joined TRBV20-1 with TRBJ1-2; there is no confident call for the D gene. Sequenced: whole blood. The source of this sequence is an adult who was a healthcare worker with PCR-confirmed SARS-CoV-2 infection or an uninfected control (not recorded which). The DNA sequence is as follows: TGCAGTGCGGGATCTAGGGACTATGGCTACACCTTC. Its product reads: CSAGSRDYGYTF.